The clone carrying this T cell receptor beta chain has more than one count but fewer than ten. Its antigen is undetermined. This table comes from immunoSEQ multiplex PCR, and its TCRdb copy is limited to in-frame clones, with some not included. The sample yields over 2 million clones, roughly 90% seen once. This sample was included in a study of shared clonotypes between healthy human individuals. Findings and caveats of the study: Only a few donors were included, so the genetic and exposure-history diversity represented was limited.

The CDR3 has 14 residues. V was pared by 5 bases and J by 1 base, with 11 bases between. Germline V gene sequence: CDR1 SEHNR, CDR2 FQNEAQ (reference sequence). The rearrangement uses TRBV7-9 and TRBJ1-1; D perhaps matches TRBD1 (5 bases). Sequenced material: naive CD4+ T cells from PBMCs. The subset was: CD45RA+ positively selected. The sequence was collected from a man younger than 35 in good health. Some clones in this sample may be carry-over from other donors' samples. The CDR3 loop is CASSPKGQNTEAFF. The CDR3 coding sequence is TGTGCCAGCAGCCCCAAAGGACAGAACACTGAAGCTTTCTTT.